This is a list of T cell receptor beta chains from one sample in a study of shared clonotypes between healthy human individuals. Clones were sequenced by immunoSEQ multiplex PCR, and TCRdb holds only the in-frame ones, with some missing. The data contain about 1 million clones, more than 60% of them seen just once; the ten biggest clones take up roughly 1.5%. Sequencing was done on a sample of memory CD4+ T cells sorted from blood. The source is a man aged 18 to 29 in good health. The CDR3 runs from the conserved cysteine through the conserved F or W. Fields, in order: CDR3 protein, CDR3 DNA, CDR3 length, D gene, V gene, clone size, J gene. A D gene is named only where the DNA matches it firmly. Not all rows give a size; the values are once, few, many and, for expanded clones, a class.

CDR3: CASSKTSGFTDTQYF
DNA: TGTGCCAGCAGTAAGACTAGCGGGTTCACAGATACGCAGTATTTT
length: 15
D: TRBD2
V: TRBV5-5
size: many
J: TRBJ2-3

CDR3: CASRGPMNTEAFF
DNA: TGCGCCAGCAGGGGACCGATGAACACTGAAGCTTTCTTT
length: 13
D: NA
V: TRBV4-1
size: once
J: TRBJ1-1

CDR3: CASSQDLNRAETQYF
DNA: TGCGCCAGCAGCCAAGATTTAAACAGGGCAGAGACCCAGTACTTC
length: 15
D: NA
V: TRBV4-1
size: NA
J: TRBJ2-5

CDR3: CASSLWHEQFF
DNA: TGTGCCAGCAGCTTATGGCATGAGCAGTTCTTC
length: 11
D: NA
V: TRBV7-2
size: NA
J: TRBJ2-1

CDR3: CASSLGTGGQPQHF
DNA: TGCGCCAGCAGCTTGGGGACAGGGGGGCAGCCCCAGCATTTT
length: 14
D: TRBD1
V: TRBV5-1
size: NA
J: TRBJ1-5

CDR3: CASTVGSSGSRETQYF
DNA: TGTGCCAGCACCGTGGGGTCTAGCGGGAGCCGGGAGACCCAGTACTTC
length: 16
D: TRBD2
V: TRBV7-2
size: once
J: TRBJ2-5

CDR3: CASSGGVDLYF
DNA: TGCGCCAGCAGTGGGGGGGTGGACCTGTACTTC
length: 11
D: NA
V: TRBV10-1
size: once
J: TRBJ2-7

CDR3: CASSLVGTANYEQYF
DNA: TGTGCCAGCAGCTTGGTCGGAACAGCAAACTACGAGCAGTACTTC
length: 15
D: NA
V: TRBV5-6
size: once
J: TRBJ2-7

CDR3: CASTVRGGNTIYF
DNA: TGTGCCAGCACCGTGCGGGGAGGAAACACCATATATTTT
length: 13
D: NA
V: TRBV5-4
size: NA
J: TRBJ1-3

CDR3: CASSTVAGEETQYF
DNA: TGTGCCAGCAGCACCGTAGCGGGGGAAGAGACCCAGTACTTC
length: 14
D: TRBD2
V: TRBV6-6
size: NA
J: TRBJ2-5

CDR3: CAWSGGGYTDTQYF
DNA: TGTGCCTGGAGTGGTGGAGGGTACACAGATACGCAGTATTTT
length: 14
D: NA
V: TRBV30
size: NA
J: TRBJ2-3

CDR3: CASSLGGAFQPQHF
DNA: TGTGCCAGCAGCTTGGGCGGGGCCTTCCAGCCCCAGCATTTT
length: 14
D: NA
V: TRBV5-5
size: NA
J: TRBJ1-5

CDR3: CATGGANTGELFF
DNA: TGCGCCACCGGGGGGGCGAACACCGGGGAGCTGTTTTTT
length: 13
D: TRBD2
V: TRBV10-1
size: few
J: TRBJ2-2

CDR3: CSVVISIHSGNTIYF
DNA: TGCAGCGTTGTCATATCGATCCACTCTGGAAACACCATATATTTT
length: 15
D: NA
V: TRBV29-1
size: NA
J: TRBJ1-3

CDR3: CASSYTRGPYEQYF
DNA: TGTGCCAGCAGCTATACTCGGGGTCCCTACGAGCAGTACTTC
length: 14
D: NA
V: TRBV5-8
size: NA
J: TRBJ2-7

CDR3: CASSWGGAEQYF
DNA: TGTGCCAGCAGTTGGGGGGGTGCCGAGCAGTACTTC
length: 12
D: TRBD2
V: TRBV28
size: NA
J: TRBJ2-7

CDR3: CASSYRGPGVGETQYF
DNA: TGTGCCAGCAGTTACCGCGGACCGGGGGTGGGAGAGACCCAGTACTTC
length: 16
D: NA
V: TRBV6-6
size: once
J: TRBJ2-5

CDR3: CASRGGRAESDTQYF
DNA: TGTGCCAGCAGAGGCGGGAGGGCCGAATCAGATACGCAGTATTTT
length: 15
D: TRBD2
V: TRBV9
size: NA
J: TRBJ2-3

CDR3: CASSKDRAGELFF
DNA: TGTGCCAGCAGCAAAGATCGGGCAGGGGAGCTGTTTTTT
length: 13
D: NA
V: TRBV21-1
size: NA
J: TRBJ2-2

CDR3: CASSPGTEYGYTF
DNA: TGTGCCAGCTCACCCGGGACGGAATATGGCTACACCTTC
length: 13
D: NA
V: TRBV18
size: few
J: TRBJ1-2

CDR3: CASRGTGDTGELFF
DNA: TGTGCCAGCAGAGGGACAGGGGACACCGGGGAGCTGTTTTTT
length: 14
D: TRBD1
V: TRBV28
size: NA
J: TRBJ2-2

CDR3: CAWTDRFFSYNSPLHF
DNA: TGTGCCTGGACGGACAGGTTCTTCTCCTATAATTCACCCCTCCACTTT
length: 16
D: TRBD1
V: TRBV30
size: NA
J: TRBJ1-6

CDR3: CASSYSQGYGYTF
DNA: TGTGCCAGCAGTTACAGCCAGGGTTATGGCTACACCTTC
length: 13
D: NA
V: TRBV6-6
size: NA
J: TRBJ1-2

CDR3: CASSRTSGGSSYEQYF
DNA: TGCGCCAGCAGCCGGACTAGCGGGGGAAGCTCCTACGAGCAGTACTTC
length: 16
D: TRBD2
V: TRBV5-1
size: NA
J: TRBJ2-7

CDR3: CASSLSGSRYEQYF
DNA: TGTGCCAGCAGCTTGTCCGGGAGTAGGTACGAGCAGTACTTC
length: 14
D: NA
V: TRBV11-2
size: many
J: TRBJ2-7

CDR3: CASSPSQSGNLRAFF
DNA: TGTGCCAGCAGCCCCTCCCAATCGGGGAACCTGAGAGCTTTCTTT
length: 15
D: NA
V: TRBV9
size: NA
J: TRBJ1-1

CDR3: CASSYSSQGTQYF
DNA: TGTGCCAGCAGTTACTCGAGTCAAGGAACGCAGTATTTT
length: 13
D: NA
V: TRBV6-5
size: few
J: TRBJ2-3

CDR3: CASGEGQYQETQYF
DNA: TGTGCTAGTGGTGAGGGACAGTACCAAGAGACCCAGTACTTC
length: 14
D: TRBD1
V: TRBV12-5
size: NA
J: TRBJ2-5

CDR3: CASSVAVGSTNEKLFF
DNA: TGTGCCAGCAGCGTAGCTGTAGGATCAACTAATGAAAAACTGTTTTTT
length: 16
D: NA
V: TRBV9
size: NA
J: TRBJ1-4

CDR3: CASSSRVLDGSNQPQHF
DNA: TGCGCCAGCAGCAGTAGGGTTTTGGACGGTAGCAATCAGCCCCAGCATTTT
length: 17
D: NA
V: TRBV4-1
size: NA
J: TRBJ1-5

CDR3: CASGPGQGSNTEAFF
DNA: TGTGCTAGTGGTCCCGGACAGGGATCAAACACTGAAGCTTTCTTT
length: 15
D: TRBD1
V: TRBV12-5
size: NA
J: TRBJ1-1

CDR3: CASSSEADEQYF
DNA: TGTGCCAGTTCTTCAGAGGCAGACGAGCAGTACTTC
length: 12
D: NA
V: TRBV19
size: few
J: TRBJ2-7

CDR3: CASSSDRNLYGYTF
DNA: TGTGCCAGCAGCTCGGACAGGAACCTCTATGGCTACACCTTC
length: 14
D: TRBD1
V: TRBV6-5
size: NA
J: TRBJ1-2

CDR3: CASSLWGASTDTQYF
DNA: TGCGCCAGCAGCTTGTGGGGGGCTAGCACAGATACGCAGTATTTT
length: 15
D: NA
V: TRBV5-1
size: NA
J: TRBJ2-3

CDR3: CASSDRTGGMETQYF
DNA: TGCGCCAGCAGTGACCGGACAGGGGGCATGGAGACCCAGTACTTC
length: 15
D: TRBD1
V: TRBV10-1
size: NA
J: TRBJ2-5

CDR3: CASSADQDSPLHF
DNA: TGCGCCAGCAGCGCCGACCAGGATTCACCCCTCCACTTT
length: 13
D: NA
V: TRBV5-1
size: few
J: TRBJ1-6

CDR3: CASSLSRRDRTLSGANVLTF
DNA: TGTGCCAGCAGCTTAAGCCGCCGGGACAGAACTCTCTCTGGGGCCAACGTCCTGACTTTC
length: 20
D: TRBD1
V: TRBV7-3
size: NA
J: TRBJ2-6

CDR3: CASYTSGGTDTQYF
DNA: TGCGCCAGCTATACTAGCGGGGGGACAGATACGCAGTATTTT
length: 14
D: TRBD2
V: TRBV5-1
size: NA
J: TRBJ2-3

CDR3: CASSQAGQGPKTFF
DNA: TGTGCCAGCAGCCAAGCCGGCCAGGGCCCGAAAACTTTCTTT
length: 14
D: NA
V: TRBV14
size: NA
J: TRBJ1-1

CDR3: CASSLGGVEETQYF
DNA: TGCGCCAGCAGCTTAGGGGGAGTCGAAGAGACCCAGTACTTC
length: 14
D: NA
V: TRBV5-1
size: NA
J: TRBJ2-5

CDR3: CASSQGYARQALRGTGELFF
DNA: TGCGCCAGCAGCCAAGGTTATGCTCGACAGGCCCTCCGGGGGACCGGGGAGCTGTTTTTT
length: 20
D: NA
V: TRBV4-1
size: NA
J: TRBJ2-2

CDR3: CASSPSQGLQETQYF
DNA: TGTGCCAGCTCACCCTCCCAGGGACTCCAAGAGACCCAGTACTTC
length: 15
D: NA
V: TRBV18
size: NA
J: TRBJ2-5

CDR3: CASSRKSTGEGSYEKLFF
DNA: TGTGCCAGCAGCCGCAAATCGACAGGGGAGGGATCGTATGAAAAACTGTTTTTT
length: 18
D: TRBD1
V: TRBV7-2
size: few
J: TRBJ1-4

CDR3: CSASDGEKLFF
DNA: TGCAGTGCCTCAGACGGGGAAAAACTGTTTTTT
length: 11
D: NA
V: TRBV20-1
size: few
J: TRBJ1-4

CDR3: CASSVDGRGAGANVLTF
DNA: TGTGCCAGCAGCGTAGATGGCAGGGGGGCTGGGGCCAACGTCCTGACTTTC
length: 17
D: NA
V: TRBV9
size: once
J: TRBJ2-6

CDR3: CASSVRTVQITGYTF
DNA: TGTGCCAGCAGCGTGCGGACAGTCCAAATCACTGGCTACACCTTC
length: 15
D: NA
V: TRBV5-4
size: NA
J: TRBJ1-2

CDR3: CASTELQGANNEQFF
DNA: TGTGCCAGCACCGAATTACAGGGGGCTAATAATGAGCAGTTCTTC
length: 15
D: TRBD1
V: TRBV7-9
size: once
J: TRBJ2-1

CDR3: CASARARPEKLFF
DNA: TGTGCCAGCGCCCGGGCCCGCCCTGAAAAACTGTTTTTT
length: 13
D: NA
V: TRBV27
size: NA
J: TRBJ1-4

CDR3: CASTQSVGFTEAFF
DNA: TGTGCCAGCACCCAAAGTGTGGGGTTCACTGAAGCTTTCTTT
length: 14
D: NA
V: TRBV7-2
size: NA
J: TRBJ1-1

CDR3: CASSLSGTGSYNEQFF
DNA: TGCGCCAGCAGCCTATCCGGGACAGGGTCCTACAATGAGCAGTTCTTC
length: 16
D: TRBD1
V: TRBV5-1
size: NA
J: TRBJ2-1